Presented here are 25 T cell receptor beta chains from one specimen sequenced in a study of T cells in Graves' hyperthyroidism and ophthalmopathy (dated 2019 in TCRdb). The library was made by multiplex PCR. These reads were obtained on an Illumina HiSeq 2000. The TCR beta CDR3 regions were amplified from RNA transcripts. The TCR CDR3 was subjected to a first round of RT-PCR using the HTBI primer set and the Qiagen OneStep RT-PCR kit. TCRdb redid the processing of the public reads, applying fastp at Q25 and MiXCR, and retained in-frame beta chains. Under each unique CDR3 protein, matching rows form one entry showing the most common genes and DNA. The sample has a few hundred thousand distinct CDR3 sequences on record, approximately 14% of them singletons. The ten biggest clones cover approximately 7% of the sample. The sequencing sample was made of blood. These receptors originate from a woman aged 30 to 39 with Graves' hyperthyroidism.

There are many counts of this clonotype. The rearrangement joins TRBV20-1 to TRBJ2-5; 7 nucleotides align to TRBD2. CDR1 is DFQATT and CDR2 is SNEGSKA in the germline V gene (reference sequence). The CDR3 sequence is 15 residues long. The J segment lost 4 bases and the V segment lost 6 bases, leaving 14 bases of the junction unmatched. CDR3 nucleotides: TGCAGTGCGACCAAACTAGGACTAGAAAGAGAGACCCAGTACTTC. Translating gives CSATKLGLERETQYF.

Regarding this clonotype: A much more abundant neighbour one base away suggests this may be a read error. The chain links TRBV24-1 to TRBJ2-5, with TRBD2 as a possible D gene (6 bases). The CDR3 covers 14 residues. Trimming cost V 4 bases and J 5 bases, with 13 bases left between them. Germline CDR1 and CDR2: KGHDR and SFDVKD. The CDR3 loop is CATSEVGGEETQYF. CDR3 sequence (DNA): TGTGCCACCAGTGAGGTAGGAGGGGAGGAGACCCAGTACTTC.

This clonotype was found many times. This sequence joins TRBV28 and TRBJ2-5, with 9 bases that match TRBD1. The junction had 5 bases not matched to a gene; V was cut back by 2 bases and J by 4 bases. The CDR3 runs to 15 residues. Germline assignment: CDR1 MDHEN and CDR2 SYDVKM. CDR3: CASSLLGQGRETQYF. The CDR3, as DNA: TGTGCCAGCAGTTTACTCGGACAGGGGCGAGAGACCCAGTACTTC. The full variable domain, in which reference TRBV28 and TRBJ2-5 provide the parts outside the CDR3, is DVKVTQSSRYLVKRTGEKVFLECVQDMDHENMFWYRQDPGLGLRLIYFSYDVKMKEKGDIPEGYSVSREKKERFSLILESASTNQTSMYLCASSLLGQGRETQYFGPGTRLLVL.

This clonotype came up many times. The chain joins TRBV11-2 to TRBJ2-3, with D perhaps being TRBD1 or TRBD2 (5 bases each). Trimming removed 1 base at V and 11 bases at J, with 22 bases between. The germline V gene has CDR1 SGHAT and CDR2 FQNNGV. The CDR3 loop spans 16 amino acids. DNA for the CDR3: TGTGCCAGCAGCTTAGTCCGGGCGGACCTCCTGAGGGGGCAGTATTTT. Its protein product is CASSLVRADLLRGQYF.

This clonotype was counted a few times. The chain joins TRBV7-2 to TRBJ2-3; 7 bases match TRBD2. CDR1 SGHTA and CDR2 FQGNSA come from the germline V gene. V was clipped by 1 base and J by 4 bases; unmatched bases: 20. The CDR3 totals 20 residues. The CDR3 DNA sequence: TGTGCCAGCAGCTTAGTTTTCGGAATGATAACGGGGGGACGGGCAGATACGCAGTATTTT. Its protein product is CASSLVFGMITGGRADTQYF.

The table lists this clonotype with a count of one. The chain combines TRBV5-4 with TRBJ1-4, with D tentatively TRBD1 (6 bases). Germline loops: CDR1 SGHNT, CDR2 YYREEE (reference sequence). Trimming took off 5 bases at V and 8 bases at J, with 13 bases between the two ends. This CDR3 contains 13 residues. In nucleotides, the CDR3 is TGTGCCAGCAGTCTCTGGACAGACGAAAAACTGTTTTTT. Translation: CASSLWTDEKLFF.

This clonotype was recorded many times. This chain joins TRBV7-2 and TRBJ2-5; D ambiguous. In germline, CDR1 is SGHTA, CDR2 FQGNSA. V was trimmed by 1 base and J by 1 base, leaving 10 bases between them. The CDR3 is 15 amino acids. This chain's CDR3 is CASSLVSAVQETQYF. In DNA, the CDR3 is TGTGCCAGCAGCTTAGTCTCGGCAGTCCAAGAGACCCAGTACTTC.

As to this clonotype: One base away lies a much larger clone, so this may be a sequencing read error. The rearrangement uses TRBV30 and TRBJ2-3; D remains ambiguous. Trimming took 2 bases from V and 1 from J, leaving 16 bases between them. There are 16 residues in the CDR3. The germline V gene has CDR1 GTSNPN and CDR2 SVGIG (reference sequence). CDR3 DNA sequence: TGTGCCTGGAGTTGGGCTAACGCTGGTGGCACAGATACGCAGTATTTT. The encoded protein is CAWSWANAGGTDTQYF. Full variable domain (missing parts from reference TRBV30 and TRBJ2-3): SQTIHQWPATLVQPVGSPLSLECTVEGTSNPNLYWYRQAAGRGLQLLFYSVGIGQISSEVPQNLSASRPQDRQFILSSKKLLLSDSGFYLCAWSWANAGGTDTQYFGPGTRLTVL.

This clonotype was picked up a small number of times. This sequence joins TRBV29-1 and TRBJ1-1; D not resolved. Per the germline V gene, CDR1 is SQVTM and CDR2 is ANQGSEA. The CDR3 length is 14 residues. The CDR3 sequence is CNPESRSAGTEAFF. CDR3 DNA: TGCAACCCCGAATCCCGATCGGCGGGCACTGAAGCTTTCTTT.

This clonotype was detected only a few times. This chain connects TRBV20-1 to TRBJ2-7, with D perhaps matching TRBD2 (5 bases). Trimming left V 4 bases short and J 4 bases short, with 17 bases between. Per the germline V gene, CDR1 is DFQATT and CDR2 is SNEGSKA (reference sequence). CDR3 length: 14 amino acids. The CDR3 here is CSATGRTGKYEQYF. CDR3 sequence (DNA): TGCAGTGCTACCGGCCGGACTGGAAAATACGAGCAGTACTTC.

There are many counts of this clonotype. The CDR3 is CASSLTGGGPHNEQFF. The DNA of the CDR3 is TGTGCCAGCAGCCTTACCGGGGGAGGGCCCCACAATGAGCAGTTCTTC. The chain carries TRBV27 and TRBJ2-1, with TRBD2 matching over 7 bases. Per germline, CDR1 MNHEY and CDR2 SMNVEV (reference sequence). The V gene end was trimmed by 6 bases and the J gene end by 5 bases; junction bases not matched to a gene: 13. CDR3 length: 16 residues.

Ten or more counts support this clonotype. For the CDR3, the DNA is TGCGCCAGCAGCACCGGACTGGCTGAGCAGTTCTTC. It is translated as CASSTGLAEQFF. V and J are TRBV5-1 and TRBJ2-1; perhaps TRBD2 as D (5 bases). The germline CDR1 and CDR2 sequences are SGHRS and YFSETQ. V dropped 4 bases and J dropped 9 bases, with 11 bases sitting between them. This CDR3 is 12 amino acids long.

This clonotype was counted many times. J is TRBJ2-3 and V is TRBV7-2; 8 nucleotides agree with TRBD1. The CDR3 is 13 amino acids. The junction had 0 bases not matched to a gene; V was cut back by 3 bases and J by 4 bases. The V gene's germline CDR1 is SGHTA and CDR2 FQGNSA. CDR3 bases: TGTGCCAGCAGCTTGGGACAGGCAGATACGCAGTATTTT. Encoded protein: CASSLGQADTQYF.

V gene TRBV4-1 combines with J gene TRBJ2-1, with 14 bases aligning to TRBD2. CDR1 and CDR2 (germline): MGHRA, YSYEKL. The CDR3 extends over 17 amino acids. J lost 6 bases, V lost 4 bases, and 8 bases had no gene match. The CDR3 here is CASSLIVTSGRGNEQFF. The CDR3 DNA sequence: TGCGCCAGCAGCCTTATCGTGACTAGCGGGAGGGGCAATGAGCAGTTCTTC.

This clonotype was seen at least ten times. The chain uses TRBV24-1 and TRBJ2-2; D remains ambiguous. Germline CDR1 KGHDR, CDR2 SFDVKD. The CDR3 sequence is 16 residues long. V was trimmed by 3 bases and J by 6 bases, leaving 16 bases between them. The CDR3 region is CATSDPGSGVAGELFF. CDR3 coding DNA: TGTGCCACCAGTGATCCCGGATCTGGGGTGGCCGGGGAGCTGTTTTTT.

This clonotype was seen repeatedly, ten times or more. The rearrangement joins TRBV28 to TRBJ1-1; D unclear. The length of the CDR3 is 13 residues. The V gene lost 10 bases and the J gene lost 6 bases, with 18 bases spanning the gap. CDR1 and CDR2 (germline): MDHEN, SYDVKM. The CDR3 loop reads CAIRTPGNAEAFF. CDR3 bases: TGTGCCATCAGAACCCCGGGTAATGCTGAAGCTTTCTTT.

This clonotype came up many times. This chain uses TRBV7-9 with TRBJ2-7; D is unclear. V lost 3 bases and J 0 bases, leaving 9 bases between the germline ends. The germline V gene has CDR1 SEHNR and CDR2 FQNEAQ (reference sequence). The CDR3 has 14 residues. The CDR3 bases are TGTGCCAGCAGCTTGGCCCTGAGCTCCTACGAGCAGTACTTC. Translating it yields CASSLALSSYEQYF. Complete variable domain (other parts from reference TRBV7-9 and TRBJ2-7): DTGVSQNPRHKITKRGQNVTFRCDPISEHNRLYWYRQTLGQGPEFLTYFQNEAQLEKSRLLSDRFSAERPKGSFSTLEIQRTEQGDSAMYLCASSLALSSYEQYFGPGTRLTVT.

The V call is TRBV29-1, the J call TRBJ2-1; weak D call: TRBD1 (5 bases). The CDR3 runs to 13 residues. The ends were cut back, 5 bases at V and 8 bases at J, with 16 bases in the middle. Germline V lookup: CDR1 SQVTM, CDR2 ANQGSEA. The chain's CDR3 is CSVSQGVGHEQFF. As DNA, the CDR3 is TGCAGCGTTAGCCAGGGCGTAGGACATGAGCAGTTCTTC.

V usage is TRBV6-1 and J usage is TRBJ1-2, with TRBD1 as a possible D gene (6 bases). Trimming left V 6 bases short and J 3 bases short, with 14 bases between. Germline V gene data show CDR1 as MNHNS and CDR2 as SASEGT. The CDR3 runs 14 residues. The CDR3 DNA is TGTGCCAGCAGGGGGTCAAGGGGGGACTATGGCTACACCTTC. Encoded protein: CASRGSRGDYGYTF.

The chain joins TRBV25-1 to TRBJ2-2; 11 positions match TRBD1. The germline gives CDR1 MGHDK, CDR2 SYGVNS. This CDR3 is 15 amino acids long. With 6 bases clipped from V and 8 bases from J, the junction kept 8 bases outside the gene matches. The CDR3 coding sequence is TGTGCCAGCAGAGGCCCGGGACAGGGGGAGGGGGAGCTGTTTTTT. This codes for CASRGPGQGEGELFF.

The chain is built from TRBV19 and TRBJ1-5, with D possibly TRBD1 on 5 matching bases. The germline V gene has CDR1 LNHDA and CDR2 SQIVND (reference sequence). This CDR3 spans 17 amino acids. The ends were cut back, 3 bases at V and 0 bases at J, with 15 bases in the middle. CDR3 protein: CASSMGGTDYSNQPQHF. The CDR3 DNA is TGTGCCAGTAGTATGGGTGGGACGGATTATAGCAATCAGCCCCAGCATTTT.

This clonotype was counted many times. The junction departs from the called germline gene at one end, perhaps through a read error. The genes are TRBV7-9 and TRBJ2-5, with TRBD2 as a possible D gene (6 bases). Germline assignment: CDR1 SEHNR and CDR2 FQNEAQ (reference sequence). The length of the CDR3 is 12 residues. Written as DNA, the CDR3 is TGTGCCAGCAGTTTAGCGGAAGAGACCCAGTACTTC. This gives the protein CASSLAEETQYF.

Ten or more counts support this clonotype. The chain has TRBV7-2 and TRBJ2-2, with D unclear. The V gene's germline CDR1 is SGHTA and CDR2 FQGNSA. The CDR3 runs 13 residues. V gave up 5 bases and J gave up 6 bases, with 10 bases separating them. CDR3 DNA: TGTGCCAGCAGCCTTCGATACTCCGGGGAGCTGTTTTTT. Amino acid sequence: CASSLRYSGELFF.

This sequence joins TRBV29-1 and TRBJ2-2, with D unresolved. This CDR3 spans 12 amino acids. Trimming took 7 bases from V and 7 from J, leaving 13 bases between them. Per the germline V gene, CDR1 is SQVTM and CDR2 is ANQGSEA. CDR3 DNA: TGCAGCGGGGCTAACGCTGGCGGGGAGCTGTTTTTT. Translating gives CSGANAGGELFF.

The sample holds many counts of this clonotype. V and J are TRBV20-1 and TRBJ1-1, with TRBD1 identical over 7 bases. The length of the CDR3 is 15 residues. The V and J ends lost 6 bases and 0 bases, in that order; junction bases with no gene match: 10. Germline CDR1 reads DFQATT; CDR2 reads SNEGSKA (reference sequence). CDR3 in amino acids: CSALTGTLMNTEAFF. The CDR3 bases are TGCAGTGCGTTGACAGGGACTTTGATGAACACTGAAGCTTTCTTT.